This entry lists 18 T cell receptor beta chains sequenced from one sample in a study of OX40 agonist ivuxolimab in advanced cancers. Method: immunoSEQ multiplex PCR; TCRdb's copy keeps in-frame clones and lacks some. The repertoire has fewer than 50,000 clones, about four fifths of them found once; the top ten carry approximately 9.8%. The source was CD4+ or CD8+ T cells sorted from blood, collected in a trial of the OX40 agonist ivuxolimab. Source of these receptors: an adult with an advanced solid tumor such as melanoma, head and neck, liver or kidney cancer.

The chain employs TRBV6-6 and TRBJ2-5; D uncertain. The CDR3 has 13 amino acids. Germline CDR1 MNHNY, CDR2 SVGAGI (reference sequence). V was pared by 6 bases and J by 5 bases, with 13 bases between. This CDR3 is CASSKTYRETQYF. Here the CDR3 DNA reads TGTGCCAGCAGCAAGACCTATCGGGAGACCCAGTACTTC.

The CDR3 sequence is CASSVSTDTQYF. DNA for the CDR3: TGTGCCAGCAGCGTCAGCACAGATACGCAGTATTTT. V usage is TRBV9 and J usage is TRBJ2-3; the D is unclear. The CDR3 length is 12 residues. Germline lookup yields CDR1 SGDLS and CDR2 YYNGEE. Trimming left V 2 bases short and J 0 bases short, with 1 base between.

The chain couples TRBV5-6 to TRBJ1-6; no reliable D call. V was clipped by 2 bases and J by 12 bases, with 9 bases between them. Per germline, CDR1 SGHDT and CDR2 YYEEEE. This CDR3 region has 12 residues. This chain's CDR3 is CASSFGRRPLHF. CDR3 in DNA: TGTGCCAGCAGCTTCGGCAGGAGACCCCTCCACTTT.

This clone was seen a few times. The chain combines TRBV5-1 with TRBJ2-5; 11 bases fit TRBD2. The end of the DNA is better explained by TRBJ2-7, so the J call may be wrong. CDR1 is SGHRS and CDR2 is YFSETQ in the germline V gene. This CDR3 has 14 amino acids. CDR3 DNA: TGCGCCAGCAGCTGGACTAGCGGGCACTACGAGCAGTACTTC. Translated, it gives CASSWTSGHYEQYF.

This clone has more than one count but fewer than ten. The gene calls are TRBV5-5 and TRBJ1-4; D remains ambiguous. V was shortened by 0 bases and J by 0 bases, with 6 bases between the two germline ends. Germline V gene sequence: CDR1 SGHKS, CDR2 YYEKEE (reference sequence). This CDR3 has 15 residues. The DNA for the CDR3 is TGTGCCAGCAGCTTGGTGGCAGCAACTAATGAAAAACTGTTTTTT. Its protein product is CASSLVAATNEKLFF.

This chain uses TRBV18 with TRBJ1-2; D not certain. There are 14 residues in the CDR3. Germline V gene data show CDR1 as KGHSH and CDR2 as LQKENI. V was clipped by 2 bases and J by 0 bases, with 7 bases between them. CDR3 bases: TGTGCCAGCTCACCAGACCGCTCTAACTATGGCTACACCTTC. It specifies CASSPDRSNYGYTF.

This chain joins TRBV19 and TRBJ2-2; D ambiguous. Trimming removed 5 bases at V and 1 base at J, with 8 bases between. Per the germline V gene, CDR1 is LNHDA and CDR2 is SQIVND (reference sequence). The CDR3 runs 14 residues. Here the CDR3 DNA reads TGTGCCAGTAGTCCCCTGCTGAACACCGGGGAGCTGTTTTTT. Translation: CASSPLLNTGELFF. Combining the CDR3 with reference TRBV19 and TRBJ2-2 gives the whole variable domain DGGITQSPKYLFRKEGQNVTLSCEQNLNHDAMYWYRQDPGQGLRLIYYSQIVNDFQKGDIAEGYSVSREKKESFPLTVTSAQKNPTAFYLCASSPLLNTGELFFGEGSRLTVL.

This chain joins TRBV27 and TRBJ2-1; 12 positions match TRBD2. The ends lost 5 bases at V and 10 bases at J; junction bases unmatched: 24. CDR1 MNHEY and CDR2 SMNVEV come from the germline V gene (reference sequence). CDR3 length equals 20 residues. The CDR3: CASSLPTASGRADRYREQFF. CDR3 DNA: TGTGCCAGCAGTCTCCCTACCGCTAGCGGGAGGGCTGATCGGTATCGGGAGCAGTTCTTC.

In its sample, this clone was seen once. The rearrangement links TRBV20-1 to TRBJ1-4, with D hard to call. The V end lost 4 bases, the J end lost 8 bases, and 8 bases lay between the germline ends. Germline loops: CDR1 DFQATT, CDR2 SNEGSKA (reference sequence). The CDR3 covers 11 residues. In nucleotides, the CDR3 is TGCAGTGCTAAGGAAGGAGAAAAACTGTTTTTT. It yields the protein CSAKEGEKLFF.

This clone was counted between two and nine times. This chain joins TRBV9 and TRBJ1-5; 12 bases match TRBD1. V was clipped by 4 bases and J by 6 bases; unmatched bases: 8. Per germline, CDR1 SGDLS and CDR2 YYNGEE. The CDR3 consists of 16 residues. The CDR3 DNA reads as TGTGCCAGCAGCCCGGGGACAGGGGGCTTCGGTCAGCCCCAGCATTTT. This sequence encodes CASSPGTGGFGQPQHF.

V and J are TRBV2 and TRBJ2-5, with D possibly called TRBD1 or TRBD2 (6 bases each). This CDR3 is built from 15 residues. Germline loops: CDR1 SNHLY, CDR2 FYNNEI. V dropped 6 bases and J dropped 7 bases, with 21 bases sitting between them. The CDR3 sequence is CASRITGGTATTQYF. CDR3 in DNA: TGTGCCAGCAGGATCACCGGGGGCACAGCTACGACCCAGTACTTC.

This sequence joins TRBV5-1 and TRBJ2-7; D gene uncertain. V was clipped by 1 base and J by 2 bases, with 16 bases between them. CDR1 and CDR2 from the germline V gene are SGHRS and YFSETQ. The CDR3 spans 16 residues. This chain's CDR3 is CASSLYPGGATYEQYF. As DNA, the CDR3 is TGCGCCAGCAGCTTGTACCCGGGCGGTGCAACCTACGAGCAGTACTTC. The whole variable domain, remainder taken from reference TRBV5-1 and TRBJ2-7, is KAGVTQTPRYLIKTRGQQVTLSCSPISGHRSVSWYQQTPGQGLQFLFEYFSETQRNKGNFPGRFSGRQFSNSRSEMNVSTLELGDSALYLCASSLYPGGATYEQYFGPGTRLTVT.

This chain links TRBV4-1 with TRBJ2-3, with a tentative D call TRBD1 (6 bases). The germline V gene encodes CDR1 MGHRA and CDR2 YSYEKL. Trimming removed 4 bases from V and 2 bases from J, with 13 bases in between. The CDR3 runs to 15 residues. The CDR3 DNA is TGCGCCAGCAGCCCCGGGACACTGGACACAGATACGCAGTATTTT. This encodes CASSPGTLDTDTQYF.

J is TRBJ2-3 and V is TRBV5-1, with 7 bases matching TRBD1. This CDR3 region has 16 residues. CDR1 is SGHRS and CDR2 is YFSETQ in the germline V gene. Germline trimming cut 0 bases from V and 6 bases from J; bases unmatched to any gene: 10. This CDR3 reads CASSLALRGPPDTQYF. Written as DNA, the CDR3 is TGCGCCAGCAGCTTGGCCTTAAGGGGGCCCCCGGATACGCAGTATTTT.

The genes are TRBV27 and TRBJ2-1; no definite D call. Trimming removed 8 bases at V and 10 bases at J, with 15 bases between. Germline V CDR1 and CDR2: MNHEY, SMNVEV (reference sequence). The CDR3 has 12 amino acids. CDR3 sequence: CASVGTAPEQFF. CDR3 sequence (DNA): TGTGCCAGCGTCGGTACAGCCCCCGAGCAGTTCTTC.

V is TRBV14 and J is TRBJ1-1; 7 bases match TRBD1. From germline, CDR1 is SGHDN and CDR2 FVKESK. The V gene end was trimmed by 1 base and the J gene end by 1 base; junction bases not matched to a gene: 9. This CDR3 region has 17 residues. The CDR3 region is CASSQAFDRVANTEAFF. The CDR3 coding sequence is TGTGCCAGCAGCCAAGCCTTTGACAGGGTTGCGAACACTGAAGCTTTCTTT.

The V call is TRBV5-1, the J call TRBJ2-1; TRBD1 is a possible D gene (6 bases). CDR3 length equals 15 residues. The V and J ends lost 5 bases and 0 bases respectively, with 12 bases between them. Germline V gene lookup returns CDR1 SGHRS and CDR2 YFSETQ. CDR3 in amino acids: CASRSTGSSYNEQFF. The DNA of the CDR3 is TGCGCCAGCAGGTCCACAGGGAGCTCCTACAATGAGCAGTTCTTC. Drawing the rest from reference TRBV5-1 and TRBJ2-1, the complete variable domain is KAGVTQTPRYLIKTRGQQVTLSCSPISGHRSVSWYQQTPGQGLQFLFEYFSETQRNKGNFPGRFSGRQFSNSRSEMNVSTLELGDSALYLCASRSTGSSYNEQFFGPGTRLTVL.

The chain carries TRBV5-1 and TRBJ2-1; 8 positions match TRBD1. Germline CDR1 and CDR2: SGHRS and YFSETQ. The junction had 10 bases not matched to a gene; V was cut back by 4 bases and J by 4 bases. CDR3 length: 16 amino acids. CDR3 in amino acids: CASSDRGKAGYNEQFF. For the CDR3, the DNA is TGCGCCAGCAGCGACAGGGGAAAGGCAGGGTACAATGAGCAGTTCTTC. The full variable domain, completed using reference TRBV5-1 and TRBJ2-1, is KAGVTQTPRYLIKTRGQQVTLSCSPISGHRSVSWYQQTPGQGLQFLFEYFSETQRNKGNFPGRFSGRQFSNSRSEMNVSTLELGDSALYLCASSDRGKAGYNEQFFGPGTRLTVL.